The 22 T cell receptor beta chains in this list originate from one sample, sequenced in a study of shared clonotypes between healthy human individuals (dated by TCRdb to 2018 to 2020). Libraries were built with the immunoSEQ multiplex PCR assay. TCRdb obtained this table from immuneACCESS and retained in-frame rearrangements with V and J assigned. These tables miss some clones; where compared with another copy, unresolved V genes account for less than half of the shortfall, and the remainder is unexplained. Here the sample has 2 million to 2.5 million clones; approximately 94% occur a single time. The ten largest clonotypes hold roughly 0.13% of the sample. Sample: naive CD4+ T cells sorted from blood. The cell subset or site label, read with the paper, signifies: CD45RA+ positively selected. These receptor sequences come from a man younger than 35 in good health.

The V gene is TRBV5-5, the J gene TRBJ2-7; TRBD2 matches at 14 bases. Germline V gives CDR1 SGHKS, CDR2 YYEKEE (reference sequence). After removal of 4 bases from V and 5 bases from J, the junction contained 5 bases not matched to a gene. This CDR3 comprises 15 residues. CDR3 DNA: TGTGCCAGCAGCGGAGGGACTAGCGGGGGCGACGAGCAGTACTTC. Protein sequence: CASSGGTSGGDEQYF.

The chain has TRBV7-2 and TRBJ1-6, with TRBD1 identical over 7 bases. J lost 9 bases, V lost 5 bases, and 7 bases had no gene match. CDR1 and CDR2 (germline): SGHTA, FQGNSA. The CDR3 totals 14 residues. The DNA for the CDR3 is TGTGCCAGCAGCACAGGGGAATCAAGTTCACCCCTCCACTTT. Encoded protein: CASSTGESSSPLHF.

The DNA of the CDR3 is TGTGCCAGCAGTACCCCCTATTGGGGGGGGGACTACGAGCAGTACTTC. It codes for CASSTPYWGGDYEQYF. The V gene is TRBV6-6, the J gene TRBJ2-7; TRBD2 aligns across 7 bases. In germline, CDR1 is MNHNY, CDR2 SVGAGI (reference sequence). The CDR3 has 16 amino acids. V gave up 5 bases and J gave up 3 bases; unmatched junction bases: 13.

The chain is built from TRBV6-6 and TRBJ1-4, with D hard to call. Germline assignment: CDR1 MNHNY and CDR2 SVGAGI (reference sequence). The CDR3 sequence is 15 residues long. V lost 0 bases to trimming and J lost 3 bases, with 8 bases between them. The chain's CDR3 is CASSYSGVSNEKLFF. The CDR3, as DNA: TGTGCCAGCAGTTACTCTGGGGTTTCTAATGAAAAACTGTTTTTT.

The count of this clone is one. The chain couples TRBV5-6 to TRBJ1-2; 9 bases map to TRBD1. CDR1 is SGHDT and CDR2 is YYEEEE in the germline V gene. The trim removed 0 bases at V and 5 bases at J, leaving 8 bases unmatched. CDR3 length: 16 residues. CDR3 residues: CASSLAQGAETYGYTF. The CDR3 bases are TGTGCCAGCAGCTTGGCACAGGGGGCGGAAACTTATGGCTACACCTTC.

This clone was counted once. The rearrangement joins TRBV30 to TRBJ1-1; the match to TRBD1 covers 8 bases. This CDR3 is 14 amino acids long. Looked up from germline, CDR1 is GTSNPN and CDR2 is SVGIG (reference sequence). The junction had 12 bases not matched to a gene; V was cut back by 2 bases and J by 10 bases. DNA of the CDR3: TGTGCCTGGAGTTTTGGGACAGGCTCGTGGGGAGCTTTCTTT. Its translation is CAWSFGTGSWGAFF. Looking up the rest from reference TRBV30 and TRBJ1-1 gives the full variable domain: SQTIHQWPATLVQPVGSPLSLECTVEGTSNPNLYWYRQAAGRGLQLLFYSVGIGQISSEVPQNLSASRPQDRQFILSSKKLLLSDSGFYLCAWSFGTGSWGAFFGQGTRLTVV.

CDR3 protein: CASSTTSNNEQFF. The CDR3 nucleotides are TGTGCCAGCAGCACTACTTCCAACAATGAGCAGTTCTTC. The chain recombines TRBV7-9 with TRBJ2-1; D remains ambiguous. The CDR3 runs 13 residues. Germline V gene sequence: CDR1 SEHNR, CDR2 FQNEAQ (reference sequence). The V end lost 5 bases, the J end lost 5 bases, and 10 bases lay between the germline ends. The whole variable domain, remainder taken from reference TRBV7-9 and TRBJ2-1, is DTGVSQNPRHKITKRGQNVTFRCDPISEHNRLYWYRQTLGQGPEFLTYFQNEAQLEKSRLLSDRFSAERPKGSFSTLEIQRTEQGDSAMYLCASSTTSNNEQFFGPGTRLTVL.

The V call is TRBV5-6, the J call TRBJ2-7; a possible D gene is TRBD2 (6 bases). The germline V and J ends were trimmed by 4 bases and 5 bases, with 25 bases remaining between them. CDR1 SGHDT and CDR2 YYEEEE come from the germline V gene. CDR3 length equals 17 residues. CDR3 coding DNA: TGTGCCAGCAGCCCAGACCGAGGTTGGAAGGGGAGGCACGAGCAGTACTTC. This sequence encodes CASSPDRGWKGRHEQYF.

This chain links TRBV18 with TRBJ2-7, with 8 nucleotides matching TRBD2. The CDR3 contains 16 residues. The V gene end was trimmed by 2 bases and the J gene end by 0 bases; junction bases not matched to a gene: 6. CDR1 is KGHSH and CDR2 is LQKENI in the germline V gene. This CDR3 is CASSPNSGISSYEQYF. The CDR3 DNA reads as TGTGCCAGCTCACCAAATAGCGGGATAAGCTCCTACGAGCAGTACTTC.

This chain joins TRBV7-2 and TRBJ1-1; TRBD1 is a possible D gene (5 bases). Per germline, CDR1 SGHTA and CDR2 FQGNSA. The CDR3 loop spans 13 amino acids. Trimming cost V 1 base and J 10 bases, with 13 bases left between them. CDR3 nucleotides: TGTGCCAGCAGCTTAGACGCGTGGGGGGGAGCTTTCTTT. As protein: CASSLDAWGGAFF. Full variable domain (remainder filled in from reference TRBV7-2 and TRBJ1-1): GAGVSQSPSNKVTEKGKDVELRCDPISGHTALYWYRQSLGQGLEFLIYFQGNSAPDKSGLPSDRFSAERTGGSVSTLTIQRTQQEDSAVYLCASSLDAWGGAFFGQGTRLTVV.

The CDR3 here is CASSVSGGGGKGYGYTF. The CDR3 nucleotides are TGTGCCAGCAGTGTCTCCGGGGGAGGGGGCAAGGGCTATGGCTACACCTTC. The chain recombines TRBV2 with TRBJ1-2; 7 nucleotides match TRBD1. Germline CDR1 and CDR2: SNHLY and FYNNEI. The CDR3 extends over 17 amino acids. J was trimmed by 4 bases and V by 4 bases; bases with no gene match: 15.

As regards this clone: Other DNA variants within this sample encode the same CDR3. The chain recombines TRBV5-1 with TRBJ2-5; no reliable D call. The germline gives CDR1 SGHRS, CDR2 YFSETQ. Trimming pared 2 bases from V and 5 bases from J, leaving 13 bases between. The CDR3 consists of 14 residues. CDR3 sequence: CASSLGTGGETQYF. In DNA form, the CDR3 reads TGCGCCAGCAGCTTAGGCACGGGTGGGGAGACCCAGTACTTC.

The V call is TRBV6-1, the J call TRBJ2-5; 11 nucleotides agree with TRBD2. Germline CDR1 is MNHNS and CDR2 is SASEGT. There are 15 residues in the CDR3. V was pared by 4 bases and J by 7 bases, with 8 bases of the junction left unmatched. The CDR3 protein is CASSGTSGRWGTQYF. In nucleotides, the CDR3 is TGTGCCAGCAGTGGGACTAGCGGGCGATGGGGGACCCAGTACTTC.

This chain connects TRBV6-6 to TRBJ2-5; 9 bases agree with TRBD1. Trimming at V came to 6 bases and at J to 4 bases, leaving 9 bases not matched to a gene. The CDR3 sequence is 15 residues long. Germline V lookup: CDR1 MNHNY, CDR2 SVGAGI (reference sequence). The CDR3 DNA follows: TGTGCCAGCAGCATGGGACAGGGAAAGGTAGAGACCCAGTACTTC. Translation gives CASSMGQGKVETQYF.

This clone was recorded only once. V usage is TRBV19 and J usage is TRBJ1-6; 10 bases are shared with TRBD1. This CDR3 region has 17 residues. The J segment lost 4 bases and the V segment lost 4 bases, leaving 7 bases of the junction unmatched. Germline V CDR1 and CDR2: LNHDA, SQIVND (reference sequence). The CDR3 DNA reads TGTGCCAGTAGTACCCGGACAGGGGGAGGATATAATTCACCCCTCCACTTT. Residues: CASSTRTGGGYNSPLHF.

The chain employs TRBV5-1 and TRBJ2-5; D tentatively fits TRBD1 or TRBD2 (5 bases each). V shed 2 bases and J shed 4 bases, with 21 bases lying between them. The CDR3 sequence is 17 residues long. The germline V gene encodes CDR1 SGHRS and CDR2 YFSETQ. CDR3 DNA: TGCGCCAGCAGCTTATTGGGGCTAGACTCCGGACTAGAGACCCAGTACTTC. This translates into CASSLLGLDSGLETQYF.

V is TRBV11-3 and J is TRBJ1-5, with D possibly matching TRBD1 (5 bases). Trimming cost V 2 bases and J 0 bases, with 17 bases left between them. Germline CDR1 reads SGHNT; CDR2 reads YENEEA. This CDR3 contains 18 residues. CDR3 in DNA: TGTGCCAGCAGCTTACCCCTTCGCAGGGTCTATAGCAATCAGCCCCAGCATTTT. Translated: CASSLPLRRVYSNQPQHF.

The chain employs TRBV12-2 and TRBJ1-1; TRBD1 reflects the table's D call only, with no check against the DNA. TRBV12-2 is assigned pseudogene status. CDR3 length equals 15 residues. The CDR3 here is CASRWADKPMKEAFF. DNA of the CDR3: TGTGCAAGTCGCTGGGCGGACAAACCCATGAAGGAAGCTTTCTTT.

This chain connects TRBV11-3 to TRBJ2-2, with D unresolved. The CDR3 totals 15 residues. Germline assignment: CDR1 SGHNT and CDR2 YENEEA. The ends were cut back, 1 base at V and 3 bases at J, with 9 bases in the middle. CDR3: CASSLGGPYTGELFF. For the CDR3, the DNA is TGTGCCAGCAGCTTAGGAGGACCATACACCGGGGAGCTGTTTTTT.

This chain connects TRBV9 to TRBJ2-1; D is uncertain. The CDR3 has 12 amino acids. V was clipped by 0 bases and J by 10 bases, with 8 bases between them. Germline V gene sequence: CDR1 SGDLS, CDR2 YYNGEE. CDR3 sequence (DNA): TGTGCCAGCAGCGTAGAGTCCTTCGAGCAGTTCTTC. Its protein product is CASSVESFEQFF.

This clone came up once. This rearrangement joins TRBV30 to TRBJ1-4; a weak D match, TRBD1 (6 bases). This CDR3 is built from 14 residues. Germline V CDR1 and CDR2: GTSNPN, SVGIG (reference sequence). V shed 3 bases and J shed 10 bases, with 18 bases lying between them. This CDR3 reads CAWRAVGASRKLFF. DNA for the CDR3: TGTGCCTGGAGAGCGGTGGGGGCCTCTAGAAAACTGTTTTTT. The full variable domain, its missing parts supplied by reference TRBV30 and TRBJ1-4, is SQTIHQWPATLVQPVGSPLSLECTVEGTSNPNLYWYRQAAGRGLQLLFYSVGIGQISSEVPQNLSASRPQDRQFILSSKKLLLSDSGFYLCAWRAVGASRKLFFGSGTQLSVL.

The sample holds one count of this clone. This chain links TRBV27 with TRBJ1-4, with a weak D call TRBD1 (5 bases). Germline CDR1 and CDR2: MNHEY and SMNVEV (reference sequence). This CDR3 contains 14 residues. The V end was cut by 5 bases, the J end by 10 bases, with 17 bases between. CDR3 nucleotides: TGTGCCAGCAGTCACGGGACGGGACCACTAAAACTGTTTTTT. Its protein product is CASSHGTGPLKLFF.